Listed below are T cell receptor beta chains from one sample, sequenced in a study of OX40 agonist ivuxolimab in advanced cancers. TCRdb's copy holds only in-frame clones and misses some; the assay was immunoSEQ multiplex PCR. The sample contains roughly 48,000 clones, 83% of which appear only once. Source: CD4+ or CD8+ T cells sorted from blood, taken in a trial of the OX40 agonist ivuxolimab. These receptors all stem from an adult with an advanced solid tumor such as melanoma, head and neck, liver or kidney cancer. CDR3s include the opening cysteine and the closing phenylalanine or tryptophan. The order of the fields is V gene, D gene, clone size, J gene, CDR3 protein, CDR3 DNA. The D gene is left open where the match is weak. Size tells how often a clone was seen (once, few, many) or the class of an expanded clone, and some rows leave it out.

v_gene: TRBV7-9; d_gene: -; abundance: -; j_gene: TRBJ2-5; CDR3aa: CASSFNWVETQYF; CDR3nt: TGTGCCAGCAGCTTCAACTGGGTAGAGACCCAGTACTTC
v_gene: TRBV7-8; d_gene: -; abundance: -; j_gene: TRBJ1-2; CDR3aa: CASSIGPQSYGYTF; CDR3nt: TGTGCCAGCAGCATAGGCCCCCAGAGCTATGGCTACACCTTC
v_gene: TRBV6-5; d_gene: TRBD1; abundance: -; j_gene: TRBJ2-3; CDR3aa: CASGQGRRADTQYF; CDR3nt: TGTGCCAGTGGACAGGGGAGGAGGGCAGATACGCAGTATTTT
v_gene: TRBV11-2; d_gene: -; abundance: -; j_gene: TRBJ2-7; CDR3aa: CASSLSGLEQYF; CDR3nt: TGTGCCAGCAGCTTAAGCGGGCTCGAGCAGTACTTC
v_gene: TRBV19; d_gene: -; abundance: once; j_gene: TRBJ1-2; CDR3aa: CASSNRNYGYTF; CDR3nt: TGTGCCAGTAGTAACAGGAACTATGGCTACACCTTC
v_gene: TRBV6-5; d_gene: TRBD2; abundance: -; j_gene: TRBJ2-5; CDR3aa: CASAGLAGETQYF; CDR3nt: TGTGCCAGCGCAGGACTAGCGGGAGAGACCCAGTACTTC
v_gene: TRBV7-2; d_gene: -; abundance: -; j_gene: TRBJ1-2; CDR3aa: CASSSPLVGTGGRGYTF; CDR3nt: TGTGCCAGCAGCTCCCCCCTCGTAGGTACGGGGGGCCGTGGCTACACCTTC
v_gene: TRBV6-5; d_gene: -; abundance: -; j_gene: TRBJ2-5; CDR3aa: CASTGPPGETQYF; CDR3nt: TGTGCCAGCACCGGGCCCCCGGGGGAGACCCAGTACTTC
v_gene: TRBV5-1; d_gene: -; abundance: medium-sized; j_gene: TRBJ1-1; CDR3aa: CASSLGGVGNTEAFF; CDR3nt: TGCGCCAGCAGCTTGGGGGGAGTAGGAAACACTGAAGCTTTCTTT
v_gene: TRBV30; d_gene: -; abundance: few; j_gene: TRBJ2-5; CDR3aa: CAWSVSGTETQYF; CDR3nt: TGTGCCTGGAGTGTATCCGGGACGGAGACCCAGTACTTC
v_gene: TRBV7-7; d_gene: -; abundance: -; j_gene: TRBJ1-5; CDR3aa: CASNRRFRNQPQHF; CDR3nt: TGTGCTAGCAATCGGCGGTTTCGGAATCAGCCCCAGCATTTT
v_gene: TRBV30; d_gene: -; abundance: -; j_gene: TRBJ1-4; CDR3aa: CAWSLQPNEKLFF; CDR3nt: TGTGCCTGGAGTCTACAGCCCAATGAAAAACTGTTTTTT
v_gene: TRBV5-6; d_gene: -; abundance: -; j_gene: TRBJ1-2; CDR3aa: CASSLFRGGYTF; CDR3nt: TGTGCCAGCAGCTTGTTCAGGGGAGGCTACACCTTC
v_gene: TRBV5-6; d_gene: -; abundance: -; j_gene: TRBJ2-7; CDR3aa: CASSLVDGYEQYF; CDR3nt: TGTGCCAGCAGCTTGGTGGACGGATACGAGCAGTACTTC
v_gene: TRBV7-2; d_gene: -; abundance: once; j_gene: TRBJ1-6; CDR3aa: CASHQGSYNSPLHF; CDR3nt: TGTGCCAGCCATCAGGGTTCCTATAATTCACCCCTCCACTTT
v_gene: TRBV4-3; d_gene: -; abundance: once; j_gene: TRBJ2-5; CDR3aa: CASSQFGARETQYF; CDR3nt: TGCGCCAGCAGCCAATTCGGTGCACGAGAGACCCAGTACTTC
v_gene: TRBV19; d_gene: -; abundance: -; j_gene: TRBJ1-4; CDR3aa: CASGKGSATNEKLFF; CDR3nt: TGTGCCAGCGGGAAGGGAAGTGCAACTAATGAAAAACTGTTTTTT
v_gene: TRBV18; d_gene: -; abundance: -; j_gene: TRBJ2-3; CDR3aa: CASTRGVDTQYF; CDR3nt: TGTGCCAGCACGAGGGGGGTCGATACGCAGTATTTT
v_gene: TRBV19; d_gene: TRBD1; abundance: -; j_gene: TRBJ2-2; CDR3aa: CASTRRQGQTGELFF; CDR3nt: TGTGCCAGTACCCGGAGACAGGGTCAGACCGGGGAGCTGTTTTTT
v_gene: TRBV4-3; d_gene: TRBD1; abundance: few; j_gene: TRBJ1-4; CDR3aa: CASSRRDRGDEKLFF; CDR3nt: TGCGCCAGCAGCCGCCGGGACAGGGGGGATGAAAAACTGTTTTTT
v_gene: TRBV7-3; d_gene: -; abundance: -; j_gene: TRBJ2-3; CDR3aa: CASSPQRSTDTQYF; CDR3nt: TGTGCCAGCAGTCCACAAAGATCGACAGATACGCAGTATTTT
v_gene: TRBV30; d_gene: TRBD1; abundance: -; j_gene: TRBJ2-5; CDR3aa: CAWSAGGVMKTQYF; CDR3nt: TGTGCCTGGAGTGCAGGGGGAGTTATGAAGACCCAGTACTTC
v_gene: TRBV29-1; d_gene: TRBD2; abundance: once; j_gene: TRBJ2-5; CDR3aa: CSVPSTSGQETQYF; CDR3nt: TGCAGCGTTCCCTCGACTAGCGGTCAAGAGACCCAGTACTTC
v_gene: TRBV27; d_gene: -; abundance: -; j_gene: TRBJ2-7; CDR3aa: CASANPGLSYEQYF; CDR3nt: TGTGCCAGCGCGAACCCGGGACTGTCCTACGAGCAGTACTTC
v_gene: TRBV4-1; d_gene: TRBD1; abundance: -; j_gene: TRBJ1-2; CDR3aa: CASSPTGVIYGYTF; CDR3nt: TGCGCCAGCAGCCCTACAGGGGTTATCTATGGCTACACCTTC